A selection of T cell receptor beta chains follows, all from one sample in a study of a mutant IDH1 vaccine in newly diagnosed glioma. Here immunoSEQ multiplex PCR was the method, and the copy in TCRdb shows in-frame clones only, minus some. The profile shows around 57,000 clones, around 84% of them singletons. These receptors are not linked to any known antigen. This sample comprised PBMCs, obtained from a glioma patient whose treatment included an IDH1 peptide vaccine. The receptors stem from a man younger than 40 with glioma. Both conserved end residues are part of each CDR3. Fields, in order: V gene, clone size, J gene, D gene, CDR3 DNA, CDR3 protein. D genes are given only for firm matches. Clone size, where shown, is once, few, many, or a class for clones that have expanded.

TRBV29-1	-	TRBJ1-2	-	TGCAGCGTTGAGGGTCAGGTTCTCGGCTACACCTTC	CSVEGQVLGYTF
TRBV7-7	-	TRBJ2-1	-	TGTGCCAGCAGCTTGAAACTTGGACCCTCCTACAATGAGCAGTTCTTC	CASSLKLGPSYNEQFF
TRBV5-1	-	TRBJ2-7	-	TGCGCCAGCACCGGGGGTAACACCGGGGGACTCTACGAGCAGTACTTC	CASTGGNTGGLYEQYF
TRBV18	-	TRBJ2-3	-	TGTGCCAGCTCACCTCGGACAGTTACAGATACGCAGTATTTT	CASSPRTVTDTQYF
TRBV21-1	-	TRBJ1-3	-	TGTGCCCGGGGACAGGCCGTCTCTGGAAACACCATATATTTT	CARGQAVSGNTIYF
TRBV2	-	TRBJ1-2	-	TGTGCCAGCAGTCTACGGGGCGTGTTGAGCTATGGCTACACCTTC	CASSLRGVLSYGYTF
TRBV27	-	TRBJ1-2	TRBD1	TGTGCCAGCTCGATCCGGACAGGGGAAGGCTACACCTTC	CASSIRTGEGYTF
TRBV27	-	TRBJ1-5	TRBD1	TGTGCCAGCGGGACAGGGGTCAATCAGCCCCAGCATTTT	CASGTGVNQPQHF
TRBV7-2	few	TRBJ2-1	TRBD2	TGTGCCAGCAGCCCCCCCCCTCTAGCGGGGGAGCAGTTCTTC	CASSPPPLAGEQFF
TRBV2	-	TRBJ2-2	TRBD2	TGTGCCAGCAGTGGGTTACCGGGACTAGCGGGGGGGTTCGCGAACACCGGGGAGCTGTTTTTT	CASSGLPGLAGGFANTGELFF
TRBV12-5	-	TRBJ1-6	-	TGTGCTAGTGGTTTGTCCGGTAATTCACCCCTCCACTTT	CASGLSGNSPLHF
TRBV5-1	-	TRBJ1-1	-	TGCGCCAGCAGCTTCTCGACGGGGGGGCCGACGAACACTGAAGCTTTCTTT	CASSFSTGGPTNTEAFF
TRBV7-9	-	TRBJ2-7	-	TGTGCCAGCAGGAAGGGGGGGGACAGAGAGCAGTACTTC	CASRKGGDREQYF
TRBV6-5	few	TRBJ1-1	-	TGTGCCAGCAGTTACACTGACACAAGGGCTGAAGCTTTCTTT	CASSYTDTRAEAFF
TRBV6-4	-	TRBJ1-2	-	TGTGCCAGCAGTGCCACAGGCTACTATGGCTACACCTTC	CASSATGYYGYTF
TRBV11-2	-	TRBJ2-7	-	TGTGCCAGCAGTTCTCCATGGACGGCACTCTCCTACGAGCAGTACTTC	CASSSPWTALSYEQYF
TRBV5-1	-	TRBJ2-7	-	TGCGCCAGCAGCTTGGAACAGGGCGGCGAGCAGTACTTC	CASSLEQGGEQYF
TRBV2	-	TRBJ1-5	-	TGTGCCAGCAGGAAGGACAACGGCGGCAATCAGCCCCAGCATTTT	CASRKDNGGNQPQHF
TRBV7-6	-	TRBJ2-5	-	TGTGCCAGCAGCTCCGACCCCAGTGGGGAGACCCAGTACTTC	CASSSDPSGETQYF
TRBV13	-	TRBJ2-2	TRBD2	TGTGCCAGCAGCGAAAGACTAGCGGGGGGCGTCGGGGAGCTGTTTTTT	CASSERLAGGVGELFF
TRBV30	-	TRBJ1-6	-	TGTGCCTGGAGTCGTGACAGTAATTCACCCCTCCACTTT	CAWSRDSNSPLHF
TRBV4-1	-	TRBJ2-1	TRBD1	TGCGCCAGCAGCCATGGGACAGGGGGACAGTTCTTC	CASSHGTGGQFF
TRBV7-9	-	TRBJ1-1	-	TGTGCCAGCAGCTCCGGCCTTGGCGCTGAAGCTTTCTTT	CASSSGLGAEAFF
TRBV4-1	few	TRBJ2-7	TRBD1	TGCGCCAGCAGCCAGGGATCCCGGACAGGGGAAATGTGGCAGTACTTC	CASSQGSRTGEMWQYF
TRBV11-2	-	TRBJ2-1	-	TGTGCCAGCAGCTACGTCCGGGGGCCGTACAATGAGCAGTTCTTC	CASSYVRGPYNEQFF
TRBV9	-	TRBJ2-7	-	TGTGCCAGCAGCGTAGCAGCGTTCACCTACGAGCAGTACTTC	CASSVAAFTYEQYF
TRBV7-6	once	TRBJ2-1	TRBD2	TGTGCCAGCAGCCGAGAGCGGGGGCCCTACAATGAGCAGTTCTTC	CASSRERGPYNEQFF
TRBV28	once	TRBJ1-3	TRBD1	TGTGCCAGCAGTTTTTCGGGACAGGGAAACACCATATATTTT	CASSFSGQGNTIYF
TRBV4-2	-	TRBJ1-4	-	TGTGCCAGCAGCTCCGACGCAACTAATGAAAAACTGTTTTTT	CASSSDATNEKLFF
TRBV5-4	-	TRBJ2-5	TRBD2	TGTGCCAGCAGCATGAAAACTAGCGGGGCCCCCCAGGAGACCCAGTACTTC	CASSMKTSGAPQETQYF
TRBV11-2	few	TRBJ2-1	-	TGTGCCAGCAGCTTAGAAAGCAATGAGCAGTTCTTC	CASSLESNEQFF
TRBV2	-	TRBJ2-7	TRBD2	TGTGCCAGCACTGCGGGTATAGCGGGGGGCTCCTACGAGCAGTACTTC	CASTAGIAGGSYEQYF
TRBV4-1	-	TRBJ2-7	-	TGCGCCAGCAGCCAAGCGTTCCGGGGGCCCGCCACCTACGAGCAGTACTTC	CASSQAFRGPATYEQYF